One and the same sample provided the 20 T cell receptor beta chains below, sequenced in a study of identical twins. TCRdb fed the 5' RACE reads into MiXCR, producing one record per CDR3 protein. Among roughly 200,000 distinct CDR3 sequences, around 8.1% were seen once, and the ten largest hold 1.9%. Another study also made use of these data, one on yellow fever vaccine responses in identical twins.

Input material: memory (CD45RO+) T cells sorted from blood. The receptors shown here come from a woman younger than 30 in good health.

In this sample, this clonotype turned up many times. As DNA, the CDR3 is TGTGCCAGCAGACCGGACGGGAACACTGAAGCTTTCTTT. This translates into CASRPDGNTEAFF. The chain joins TRBV12-3 or TRBV12-4 to TRBJ1-1; no firm D call. The CDR3 contains 13 residues. Trimming stripped 6 bases from V and 1 base from J, with 9 bases between.

This clonotype was detected many times. This rearrangement joins TRBV20-1 to TRBJ2-5; possibly TRBD1 or TRBD2 for D (5 bases each). The V and J ends lost 8 bases and 1 base respectively, with 14 bases between them. The germline CDR1 and CDR2 sequences are DFQATT and SNEGSKA (reference sequence). The CDR3 is 13 amino acids. The CDR3 DNA sequence: TGCAGTTTTCCGGGGACCTCCCAAGAGACCCAGTACTTC. Translation gives CSFPGTSQETQYF.

V usage is TRBV5-1 and J usage is TRBJ2-1; TRBD2 matches at 10 bases. Trimming removed 1 base from V and 6 bases from J; junction bases left unmatched: 1. The germline gives CDR1 SGHRS, CDR2 YFSETQ. There are 14 residues in the CDR3. The CDR3 DNA reads as TGCGCCAGCAGCTTGACTAGCGGGGCCAATGAGCAGTTCTTC. Translating it yields CASSLTSGANEQFF.

Many counts were recorded for this clonotype. V and J are TRBV10-3 and TRBJ1-3, with 9 bases aligning to TRBD1. Germline lookup yields CDR1 ENHRY and CDR2 SYGVKD. The CDR3 has 15 amino acids. V gave up 8 bases and J gave up 3 bases; unmatched junction bases: 8. The CDR3 loop reads CAIGGDRVFGNTIYF. For the CDR3, the DNA is TGTGCCATCGGAGGGGACAGGGTGTTTGGAAACACCATATATTTT.

The sample holds a few counts of this clonotype. The chain links TRBV20-1 to TRBJ2-6, with D possibly called TRBD1 or TRBD2 (6 bases each). V shed 2 bases and J shed 4 bases, with 9 bases lying between them. Looked up from germline, CDR1 is DFQATT and CDR2 is SNEGSKA (reference sequence). CDR3 size: 14 residues. The CDR3 loop is CSARRGDGANVLTF. The CDR3 region has the DNA TGCAGTGCTAGAAGGGGGGACGGGGCCAACGTCCTGACTTTC.

In nucleotides, the CDR3 is TGCAGTGCTAGGGCTCTCCGTCGGACCCTCATCGAGCAGTACTTC. Translation: CSARALRRTLIEQYF. V and J are TRBV20-1 and TRBJ2-7; D unresolved. Germline assignment: CDR1 DFQATT and CDR2 SNEGSKA (reference sequence). Trimming removed 3 bases at V and 6 bases at J, with 21 bases between. The CDR3 extends over 15 amino acids.

This clonotype has ten or more counts. The CDR3 sequence is CSARFFTGMTYSNYGYTF. The CDR3 DNA reads TGCAGTGCTAGATTTTTTACGGGAATGACTTACTCTAACTATGGCTACACCTTC. V and J are TRBV20-1 and TRBJ1-2; unclear D gene. Per the germline V gene, CDR1 is DFQATT and CDR2 is SNEGSKA (reference sequence). CDR3 size: 18 residues. Trimming took off 2 bases at V and 0 bases at J, with 22 bases between the two ends.

This clonotype was observed many times. The V call is TRBV10-3, the J call TRBJ2-3; 12 bases are a match to TRBD2. Germline V gene lookup returns CDR1 ENHRY and CDR2 SYGVKD. The V segment lost 2 bases and the J segment 0 bases; nucleotides outside the gene matches: 6. The CDR3 runs 18 residues. The CDR3 DNA is TGTGCCATCAGTGAGATCTCAGGACTAGCGGGGAGCACAGATACGCAGTATTTT. Translated: CAISEISGLAGSTDTQYF.

The chain combines TRBV6-2 or TRBV6-3 with TRBJ2-3; perhaps TRBD2 as D (6 bases). Germline CDR1 reads MNHEY; CDR2 reads SVGEGT. This CDR3 is built from 17 residues. Trimming cost V 6 bases and J 1 base, with 20 bases left between them. The CDR3 sequence is CASSSVLADRGTDTQYF. CDR3 bases: TGTGCCAGCAGCTCCGTCTTAGCGGACCGTGGCACAGATACGCAGTATTTT.

A few counts support this clonotype. The gene calls are TRBV3-1 and TRBJ2-7; D is possibly TRBD1 or TRBD2 (5 bases each). The CDR3 has 15 amino acids. V was cut by 4 bases and J by 0 bases, with 13 bases left in between. The germline V gene encodes CDR1 LGHDT and CDR2 YNNKEL (reference sequence). The CDR3 sequence is CASSLTRGLSYEQYF. The CDR3 DNA reads as TGTGCCAGCAGCCTTACCCGGGGCCTCTCCTACGAGCAGTACTTC.

This clonotype was counted at least ten times. The gene calls are TRBV3-1 and TRBJ1-1; D ambiguous. V was cut by 0 bases and J by 4 bases, with 12 bases left in between. Germline V gives CDR1 LGHDT, CDR2 YNNKEL (reference sequence). The length of the CDR3 is 15 residues. CDR3 amino acids: CASSQEPTAGTEAFF. The CDR3 DNA reads TGTGCCAGCAGCCAAGAACCCACTGCGGGCACTGAAGCTTTCTTT.

This clonotype was counted ten times or more. The CDR3 here is CASSFSKETQYF. The CDR3 DNA is TGTGCCAGCAGTTTCTCGAAAGAGACCCAGTACTTC. J is TRBJ2-5 and V is TRBV12-3 or TRBV12-4; D is ambiguous. CDR3 length equals 12 residues. V lost 3 bases to trimming and J lost 3 bases, with 5 bases between them.

Details on this clonotype: This may stem from a read error, because a much larger clone lies one nucleotide away. The J gene is TRBJ1-1, the V gene TRBV7-2; D not resolved. Germline CDR1 and CDR2: SGHTA and FQGNSA. The length of the CDR3 is 13 residues. The V and J ends lost 1 base and 4 bases respectively, with 7 bases between them. The CDR3 loop is CASSLGKSTEAFF. CDR3 in DNA: TGTGCCAGCAGCTTAGGCAAGAGCACTGAAGCTTTCTTT.

This clonotype was detected many times. The chain employs TRBV4-3 and TRBJ2-3, with 8 positions matching TRBD1. The V gene's germline CDR1 is LGHNA and CDR2 YSLEER. Unmatched junction bases numbered 8, after V lost 0 bases and J lost 0 bases. The CDR3 extends over 18 amino acids. The CDR3 is CASSQDDRGGGSTDTQYF. DNA for the CDR3: TGCGCCAGCAGCCAAGATGACAGGGGAGGAGGGAGCACAGATACGCAGTATTTT.

The V gene is TRBV7-2, the J gene TRBJ2-7, with a weak D call TRBD2 (5 bases). The germline V gene encodes CDR1 SGHTA and CDR2 FQGNSA. The CDR3 contains 16 residues. V was pared by 5 bases and J by 0 bases, with 17 bases between. CDR3 sequence reads: CASSLTRTASSYEQYF. For the CDR3, the DNA is TGTGCCAGCAGCCTAACCCGGACTGCGAGCTCCTACGAGCAGTACTTC.

V is TRBV7-9 and J is TRBJ2-7, with D tentatively TRBD1 or TRBD2 (6 bases each). V shed 1 base and J shed 6 bases, with 19 bases lying between them. The germline CDR1 and CDR2 sequences are SEHNR and FQNEAQ (reference sequence). The CDR3 runs to 16 residues. CDR3 region: CASSLVSQGGGGEQYF. CDR3 sequence (DNA): TGTGCCAGCAGCTTAGTCTCACAGGGAGGTGGCGGCGAGCAGTACTTC.

The sample holds a few counts of this clonotype. This chain links TRBV29-1 with TRBJ1-2; no clear D gene. In germline, CDR1 is SQVTM, CDR2 ANQGSEA. Between the trimmed V and J ends, which lost 2 bases and 6 bases, there was a span of 13 bases. The CDR3 totals 13 residues. This chain's CDR3 is CSVEKRRYDGYTF. CDR3 nucleotides: TGCAGCGTTGAAAAACGACGGTATGATGGCTACACCTTC. The variable domain in full, completed from reference TRBV29-1 and TRBJ1-2, reads SAVISQKPSRDICQRGTSLTIQCQVDSQVTMMFWYRQQPGQSLTLIATANQGSEATYESGFVIDKFPISRPNLTFSTLTVSNMSPEDSSIYLCSVEKRRYDGYTFGSGTRLTVV.

V gene TRBV6-5 combines with J gene TRBJ1-1; tentative D call: TRBD1 (5 bases). Germline CDR1 and CDR2: MNHEY and SVGAGI. This CDR3 comprises 15 residues. The V end lost 4 bases, the J end lost 1 base, and 13 bases lay between the germline ends. CDR3 bases: TGTGCCAGCAGTTTTCAGGCAGGGCCGAACACTGAAGCTTTCTTT. It specifies CASSFQAGPNTEAFF.

CDR3 amino acids: CASTNARGYRGLNTEAFF. For the CDR3, the DNA is TGTGCCAGCACTAACGCAAGGGGGTATCGAGGATTGAACACTGAAGCTTTCTTT. V is TRBV6-1 and J is TRBJ1-1; D might be TRBD1 (6 bases). The V gene's germline CDR1 is MNHNS and CDR2 SASEGT. The CDR3 has 18 amino acids. Trimming removed 7 bases from V and 0 bases from J, with 24 bases in between.

This clonotype appeared a few times. The rearrangement uses TRBV30 and TRBJ1-2, with a possible D match to TRBD1 (5 bases). Trimming removed 3 bases from V and 2 bases from J, with 10 bases in between. Looked up from germline, CDR1 is GTSNPN and CDR2 is SVGIG (reference sequence). CDR3 length: 13 amino acids. As DNA, the CDR3 is TGTGCCTGGAGCCCCCCAGGGAACTATGGCTACACCTTC. Translating it yields CAWSPPGNYGYTF.